This T cell receptor beta chain was recorded in a study of vaccination effects on CD4 cells after COVID-19. Study overall: After the second dose, samples were taken at median day 72. Study results and caveats: Late post-vaccination samples showed marked contraction of infection- and vaccine-induced clones.

Profiling relied on immunoSEQ multiplex PCR, and the TCRdb table lists in-frame clones only, not all of them. The table has approximately 47,000 clones, roughly 70% seen once. The CDR3 runs to 15 residues. Per germline, CDR1 SGHAT and CDR2 FQNNGV. The J segment lost 5 bases and the V segment lost 3 bases, leaving 7 bases of the junction unmatched. Having been cultured for around ten days, the cells underwent CD4+ T cell isolation. Vaccine administered to participants consisted of two doses of either BNT162b2 or mRNA-1273. Among the vaccine recipients, none had a prior SARS-CoV-2 infection, and nucleocapsid antibodies were negative. This clone is a singleton in its sample. Antigen unknown.

The sample consisted of CD4+ T cells from PBMCs cultured without peptide, taken after COVID-19 vaccination. The sequence was obtained from a human donor who received a COVID-19 vaccine. The V gene is TRBV11-2, the J gene TRBJ2-5; 9 nucleotides align to TRBD2. DNA of the CDR3: TGTGCCAGCAGCTTCCTAGCGGGGAGTGGGGAGACCCAGTACTTC. Amino acid sequence: CASSFLAGSGETQYF.